Reported below is one T cell receptor (beta chain). The antigen is undetermined. This entry belongs to a study of T cell responses to AZD1222 COVID-19 vaccine. The CDR3 loop spans 17 amino acids. Germline-derived CDR1 and CDR2 are MGHRA and YSYEKL. J was trimmed by 0 bases and V by 0 bases; bases with no gene match: 8. Assay used: immunoSEQ multiplex PCR; TCRdb lists only in-frame clones, some missing. The table shows 140,000 to 150,000 clones, with roughly 92% occurring only once. Points from the study as a whole: Spike-specific TCR breadth rose after two AZD1222 doses, and depth rose as well.

The TCR sequence derives from an adult in good health. Sequenced material: peripheral blood, taken on day 0 of AZD1222 vaccination. The chain links TRBV4-1 to TRBJ2-7, with 7 bases lining up with TRBD2. Here the CDR3 reads CASSQDRPGGNSYEQYF. The CDR3 nucleotides are TGCGCCAGCAGCCAAGATCGGCCGGGGGGTAACTCCTACGAGCAGTACTTC.